This paragraph covers one T cell receptor beta chain sequence. Germline V gene data show CDR1 as SGHDN and CDR2 as FVKESK. Trimming took 0 bases from V and 0 from J, leaving 8 bases between them. CDR3 size: 15 residues. Original processing notes: Amplification of reference gene primers was used by the study to estimate nucleated cell counts. Profiled with immunoSEQ multiplex PCR; TCRdb holds only in-frame clones, not every one. That table furnishes V, J and clone size, whereas the DNA furnished D and trimming. The table includes about 140,000 clones, 65% to 80% detected once. These data are taken from a study of blood T cell repertoires in COVID-19. Overall study context: PBMCs, B-cell-depleted T cells, or T cells provided the cDNA or gDNA that made up the material.

Sequencing used peripheral blood. The rearrangement links TRBV14 to TRBJ1-2, with a tentative D call TRBD1 (5 bases). This TCR was recovered from a man at least 80 years old with acute or convalescent COVID-19. The CDR3 DNA sequence: TGTGCCAGCAGCCAAGAGACAGCTTCTAACTATGGCTACACCTTC. Translation: CASSQETASNYGYTF.